This T cell receptor beta chain is from a study of blood T cell repertoires in COVID-19. This CDR3 region has 14 residues. With 4 bases clipped from V and 1 base from J, the junction kept 5 bases outside the gene matches. Germline V gives CDR1 SGDLS, CDR2 YYNGEE. The method was immunoSEQ multiplex PCR; TCRdb's version includes in-frame clones alone and lacks a portion of them. The table has about 500,000 clones, around 90% seen once; the top ten hold 0.7%. V gene TRBV9 combines with J gene TRBJ2-7; 7 positions match TRBD2. This sequence originates from a woman aged 18-30 years who had recovered from COVID-19. Sequencing input: PBMCs or T cells enriched from blood (not recorded which). As DNA, the CDR3 is TGTGCCAGCAGCCCGAGGGAGGGTTCCTACGAGCAGTACTTC. Amino acids: CASSPREGSYEQYF.